The 10 T cell receptor beta chains listed next were all sequenced from one sample in a study of T cell responses to AZD1222 COVID-19 vaccine. Clones were sequenced by immunoSEQ multiplex PCR, and TCRdb holds only the in-frame ones, with some missing. The sample shows 200,000 or so clones, roughly 91% of them seen only once. The specimen was peripheral blood, collected on day 0 of AZD1222 vaccination. Every receptor here comes from an adult in good health.

CDR3 protein: CASSETFRGTVQETQYF. The CDR3 DNA reads TGTGCCAGCAGTGAAACTTTCCGGGGGACCGTCCAAGAGACCCAGTACTTC. V and J are TRBV6-1 and TRBJ2-5; a possible D gene is TRBD2 (6 bases). Germline CDR1 MNHNS, CDR2 SASEGT. Trimming cost V 2 bases and J 1 base, with 17 bases left between them. The CDR3 consists of 17 residues.

The chain couples TRBV27 to TRBJ1-1, with D tentatively TRBD1 (5 bases). CDR3 size: 16 residues. V lost 5 bases, J lost 0 bases, and 16 bases lay in between. Germline V gene sequence: CDR1 MNHEY, CDR2 SMNVEV (reference sequence). DNA of the CDR3: TGTGCCAGCAGTCTAATCCCCAGGGCGATGAACACTGAAGCTTTCTTT. Translating it yields CASSLIPRAMNTEAFF.

On this clone itself: The junction shows a germline mismatch at one end, possibly a read error. This sequence joins TRBV19 and TRBJ2-1; 14 bases map to TRBD2. In germline, CDR1 is LNHDA, CDR2 SQIVND (reference sequence). The CDR3 length is 16 residues. CDR3 sequence (DNA): TGTGCCAGTAGTACCGGACTAGCGGGAGGCTACAATGAGCAATTCTTC. This encodes CASSTGLAGGYNEQFF.

The V call is TRBV6-5, the J call TRBJ1-6, with 8 bases identical to TRBD1. Germline CDR1 MNHEY, CDR2 SVGAGI. The CDR3 spans 15 residues. With 3 bases clipped from V and 9 bases from J, the junction kept 7 bases outside the gene matches. The CDR3 here is CASSYGQGSGSPLHF. CDR3 nucleotides: TGTGCCAGCAGTTATGGACAGGGTAGTGGTTCACCCCTCCACTTT.

The chain links TRBV6-5 to TRBJ1-1; no clear D gene. The CDR3 extends over 14 amino acids. Germline V lookup: CDR1 MNHEY, CDR2 SVGAGI. The V gene lost 8 bases and the J gene lost 1 base, with 14 bases spanning the gap. Here the CDR3 DNA reads TGTGCCAGCGGGTTAAGAATCGGGAACACTGAAGCTTTCTTT. Its translation is CASGLRIGNTEAFF.

The V call is TRBV6-4, the J call TRBJ1-2, with 7 bases aligning to TRBD1. Germline V lookup: CDR1 MRHNA, CDR2 SNTAGT. Trimming removed 6 bases from V and 3 bases from J; junction bases left unmatched: 10. CDR3 length equals 15 residues. The CDR3 reads CASRKVDREDYGYTF. The CDR3 DNA sequence: TGTGCCAGCAGGAAGGTAGACAGGGAAGACTATGGCTACACCTTC.

The V call is TRBV28, the J call TRBJ2-1, with TRBD2 matching over 7 bases. This CDR3 has 17 residues. The ends lost 4 bases at V and 2 bases at J; junction bases unmatched: 11. The germline V gene has CDR1 MDHEN and CDR2 SYDVKM. The CDR3, as DNA: TGTGCCAGCAGTTCGGCAACTAGCGACCTCCCCTACAATGAGCAGTTCTTC. Translating gives CASSSATSDLPYNEQFF.

The CDR3 DNA is TGTGCCAGCAATCCTCCTACTAGCACAGATACGCAGTATTTT. Protein product: CASNPPTSTDTQYF. This chain joins TRBV7-9 and TRBJ2-3; D not resolved. The CDR3 covers 14 residues. Germline CDR1 SEHNR, CDR2 FQNEAQ (reference sequence). V shed 7 bases and J shed 0 bases, with 11 bases lying between them.

In DNA, the CDR3 is TGTGCCAGTAGTATAGGAACAGGGGGTCACAATGAGCAGTTCTTC. Its translation: CASSIGTGGHNEQFF. The J gene is TRBJ2-1, the V gene TRBV19, with 8 bases identical to TRBD1. This CDR3 contains 15 residues. Germline lookup yields CDR1 LNHDA and CDR2 SQIVND (reference sequence). V was clipped by 1 base and J by 5 bases; unmatched bases: 4.

The J gene is TRBJ1-2, the V gene TRBV11-2; 7 bases are shared with TRBD1. With 4 bases clipped from V and 4 bases from J, the junction kept 6 bases outside the gene matches. The CDR3 extends over 14 amino acids. Germline V gives CDR1 SGHAT, CDR2 FQNNGV. CDR3 DNA sequence: TGTGCCAGCAGCTCCCTTGACAGGGTCTATGGCTACACCTTC. It specifies CASSSLDRVYGYTF.